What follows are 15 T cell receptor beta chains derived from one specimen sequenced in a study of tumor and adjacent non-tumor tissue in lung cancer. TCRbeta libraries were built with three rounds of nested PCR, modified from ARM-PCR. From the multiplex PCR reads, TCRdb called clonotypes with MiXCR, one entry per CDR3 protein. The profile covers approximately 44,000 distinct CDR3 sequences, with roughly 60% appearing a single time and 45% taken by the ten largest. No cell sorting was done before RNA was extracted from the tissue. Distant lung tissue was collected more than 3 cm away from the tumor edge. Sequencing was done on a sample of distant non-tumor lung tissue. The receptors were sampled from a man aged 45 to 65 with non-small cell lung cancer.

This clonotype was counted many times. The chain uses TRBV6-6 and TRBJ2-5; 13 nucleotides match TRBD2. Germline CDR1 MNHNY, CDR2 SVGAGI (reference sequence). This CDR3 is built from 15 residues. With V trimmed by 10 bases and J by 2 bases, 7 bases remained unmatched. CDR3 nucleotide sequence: TGTGCCACGAGACTAGCGGGGGGACTTCAAGAGACCCAGTACTTC. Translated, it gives CATRLAGGLQETQYF.

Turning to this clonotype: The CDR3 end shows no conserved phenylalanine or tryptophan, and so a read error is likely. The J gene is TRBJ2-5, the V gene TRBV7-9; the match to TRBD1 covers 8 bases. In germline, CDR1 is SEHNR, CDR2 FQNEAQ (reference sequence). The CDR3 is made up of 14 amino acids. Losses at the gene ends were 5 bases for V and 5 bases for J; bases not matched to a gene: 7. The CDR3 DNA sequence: TGTGCCAGCAGCCTACGGACAGGGATGGAGACCCAGTACCTC. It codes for CASSLRTGMETQYL.

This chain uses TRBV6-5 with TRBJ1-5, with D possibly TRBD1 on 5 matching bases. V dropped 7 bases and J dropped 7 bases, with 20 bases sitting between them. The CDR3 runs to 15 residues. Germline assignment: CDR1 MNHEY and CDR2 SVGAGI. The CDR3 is CASIADTRGLQPQHF. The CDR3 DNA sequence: TGTGCCAGCATAGCGGACACGCGGGGCTTACAGCCCCAGCATTTT.

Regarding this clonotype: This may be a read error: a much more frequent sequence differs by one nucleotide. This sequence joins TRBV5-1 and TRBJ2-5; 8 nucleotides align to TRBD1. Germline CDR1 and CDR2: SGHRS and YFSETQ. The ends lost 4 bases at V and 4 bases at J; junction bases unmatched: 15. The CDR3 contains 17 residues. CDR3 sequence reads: CASSLGQGTNMGETQYF. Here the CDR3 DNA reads TGCGCCAGCAGCCTAGGACAGGGCACCAATATGGGAGAGACCCAGTACTTC.

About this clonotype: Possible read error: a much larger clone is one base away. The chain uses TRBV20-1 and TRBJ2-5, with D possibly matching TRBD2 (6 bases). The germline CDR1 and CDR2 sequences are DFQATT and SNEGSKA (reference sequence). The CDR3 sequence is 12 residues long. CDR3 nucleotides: TGCAGTGCGGTGGGGGGAAAAGAGACCCAGTGCTTC. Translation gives CSAVGGKETQCF.

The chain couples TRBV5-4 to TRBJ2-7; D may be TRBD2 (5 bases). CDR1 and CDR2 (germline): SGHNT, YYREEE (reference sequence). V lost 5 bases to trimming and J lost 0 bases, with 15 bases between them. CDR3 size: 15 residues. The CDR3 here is CASRLGRDNSYEQYF. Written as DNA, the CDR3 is TGTGCCAGCAGGTTAGGTCGGGATAACTCCTACGAGCAGTACTTC.

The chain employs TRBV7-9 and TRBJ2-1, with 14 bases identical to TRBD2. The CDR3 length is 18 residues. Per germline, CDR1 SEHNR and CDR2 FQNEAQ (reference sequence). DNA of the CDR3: TGTGCAAGAAGCCCATCCGGGACTAGCGGGGGCGCGAGCAATGAGCAGTTCTTC. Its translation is CARSPSGTSGGASNEQFF.

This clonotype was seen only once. CDR3 loop: CVTSYSRDPDTQYF. CDR3 in DNA: TGTGTCACCAGTTACTCCCGCGACCCAGATACGCAGTATTTT. The chain employs TRBV6-5 and TRBJ2-3; no clear D gene. CDR3 size: 14 residues. CDR1 is MNHEY and CDR2 is SVGAGI in the germline V gene.

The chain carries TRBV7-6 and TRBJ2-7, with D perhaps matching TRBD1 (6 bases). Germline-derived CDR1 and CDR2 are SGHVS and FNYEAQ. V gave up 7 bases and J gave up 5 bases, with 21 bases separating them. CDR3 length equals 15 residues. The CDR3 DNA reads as TGTGCCAGCAACTTTCGGCTGGGGGCCGTCGACGAGCAGTACTTC. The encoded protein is CASNFRLGAVDEQYF.

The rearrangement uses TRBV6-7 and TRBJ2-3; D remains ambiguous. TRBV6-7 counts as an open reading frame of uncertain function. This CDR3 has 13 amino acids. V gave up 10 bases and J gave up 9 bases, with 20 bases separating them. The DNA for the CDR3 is TGTGCCACCGTGATGGGTGACATGAAAACGCAGTATTTT. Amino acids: CATVMGDMKTQYF.

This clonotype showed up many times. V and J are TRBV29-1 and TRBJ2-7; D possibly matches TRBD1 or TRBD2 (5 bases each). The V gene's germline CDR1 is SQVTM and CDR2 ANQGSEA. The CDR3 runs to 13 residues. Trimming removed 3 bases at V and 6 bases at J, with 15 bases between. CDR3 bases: TGCAGCGTTGATGCCGCCGGGGACCGCGAGCAGTACTTC. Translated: CSVDAAGDREQYF.

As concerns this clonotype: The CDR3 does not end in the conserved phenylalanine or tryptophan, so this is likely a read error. The CDR3 loop is CSVVFAGGNYEQYL. CDR3 coding DNA: TGCAGCGTTGTATTCGCTGGCGGGAACTACGAGCAGTACTTG. V usage is TRBV29-1 and J usage is TRBJ2-7; D is perhaps TRBD2 (6 bases). CDR1 is SQVTM, CDR2 ANQGSEA, per germline. Trimming took 4 bases from V and 3 from J, leaving 16 bases between them. The CDR3 runs to 14 residues.

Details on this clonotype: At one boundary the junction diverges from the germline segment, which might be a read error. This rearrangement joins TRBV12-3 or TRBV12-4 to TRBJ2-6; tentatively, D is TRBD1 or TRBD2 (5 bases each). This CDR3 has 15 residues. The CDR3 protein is CASNNGSSGANILTF. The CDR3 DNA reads TGTGCCAGCAATAATGGGAGCTCTGGGGCCAACATCCTGACTTTC.

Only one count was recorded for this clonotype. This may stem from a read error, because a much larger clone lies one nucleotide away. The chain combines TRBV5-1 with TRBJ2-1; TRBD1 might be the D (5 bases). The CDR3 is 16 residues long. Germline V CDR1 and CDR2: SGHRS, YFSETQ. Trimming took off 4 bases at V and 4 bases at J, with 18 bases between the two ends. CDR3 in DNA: TGCGCCAGCAGCATCCGACTGCAGGGATCTTACAATGAGCAGTTCTTC. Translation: CASSIRLQGSYNEQFF.

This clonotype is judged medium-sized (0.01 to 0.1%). In DNA, the CDR3 is TGTGCCAGCAGCACCCATACAGGGGGTCGGGAGACCCAGTACTTC. Its protein product is CASSTHTGGRETQYF. The V gene is TRBV11-1, the J gene TRBJ2-5; TRBD1 agrees at 8 bases. Germline trimming cut 5 bases from V and 5 bases from J; bases unmatched to any gene: 10. The CDR3 is 15 residues long. CDR1 SGHAT and CDR2 FQDESV come from the germline V gene (reference sequence).